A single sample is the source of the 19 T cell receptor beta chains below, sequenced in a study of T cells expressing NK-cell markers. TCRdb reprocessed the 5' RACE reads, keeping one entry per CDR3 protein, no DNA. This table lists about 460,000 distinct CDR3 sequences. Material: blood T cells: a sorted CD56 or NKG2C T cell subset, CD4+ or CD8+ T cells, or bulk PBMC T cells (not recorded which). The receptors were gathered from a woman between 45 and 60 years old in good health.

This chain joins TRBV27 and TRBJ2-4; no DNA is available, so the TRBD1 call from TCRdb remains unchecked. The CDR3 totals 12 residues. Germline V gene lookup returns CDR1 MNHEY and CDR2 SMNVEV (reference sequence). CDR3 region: CASSPTGSIQYF.

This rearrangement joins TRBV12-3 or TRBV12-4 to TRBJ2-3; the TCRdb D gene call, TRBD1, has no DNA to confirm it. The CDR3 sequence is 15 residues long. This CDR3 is CASSSGTVGPDTQYF.

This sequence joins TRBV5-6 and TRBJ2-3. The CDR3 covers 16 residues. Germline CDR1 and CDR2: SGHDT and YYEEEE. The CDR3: CASSLSITRGTDTQYF. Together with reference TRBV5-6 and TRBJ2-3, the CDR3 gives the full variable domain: DAGVTQSPTHLIKTRGQQVTLRCSPKSGHDTVSWYQQALGQGPQFIFQYYEEEERQRGNFPDRFSGHQFPNYSSELNVNALLLGDSALYLCASSLSITRGTDTQYFGPGTRLTVL.

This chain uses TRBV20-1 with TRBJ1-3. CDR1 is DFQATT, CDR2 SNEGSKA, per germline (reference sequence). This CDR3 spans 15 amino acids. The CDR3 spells CSAIGSRSTGNTIYF.

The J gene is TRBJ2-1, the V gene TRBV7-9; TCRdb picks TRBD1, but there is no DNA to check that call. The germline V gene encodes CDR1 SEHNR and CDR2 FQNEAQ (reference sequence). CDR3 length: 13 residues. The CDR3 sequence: CASSKGEEGEQFF.

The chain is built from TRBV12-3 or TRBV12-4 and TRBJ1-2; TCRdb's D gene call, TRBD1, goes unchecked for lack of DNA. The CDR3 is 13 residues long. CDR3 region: CASAGQNSYGYTF.

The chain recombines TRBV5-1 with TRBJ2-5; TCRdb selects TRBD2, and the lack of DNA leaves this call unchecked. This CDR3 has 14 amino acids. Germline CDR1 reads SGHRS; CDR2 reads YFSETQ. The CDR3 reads CASTTSGNQETQYF.

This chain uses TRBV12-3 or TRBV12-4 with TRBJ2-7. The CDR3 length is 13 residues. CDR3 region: CASSQSMASTQYF.

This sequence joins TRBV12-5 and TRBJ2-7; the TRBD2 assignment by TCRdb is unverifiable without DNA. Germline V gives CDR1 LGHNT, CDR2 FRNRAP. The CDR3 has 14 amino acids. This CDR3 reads CASGLGADPIEQYF.

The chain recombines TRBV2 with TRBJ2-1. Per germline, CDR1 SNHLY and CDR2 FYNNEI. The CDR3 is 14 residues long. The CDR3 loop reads CASSEEGLGNEQFF.

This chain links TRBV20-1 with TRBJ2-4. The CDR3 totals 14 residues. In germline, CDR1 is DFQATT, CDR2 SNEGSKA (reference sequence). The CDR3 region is CSARDPWGKNIQYF.

CDR3 sequence reads: CSARDPFRVGNEQFF. The rearrangement uses TRBV20-1 and TRBJ2-1; without DNA, the TCRdb call of TRBD1 cannot be checked. The CDR3 runs to 15 residues. The germline CDR1 and CDR2 sequences are DFQATT and SNEGSKA (reference sequence).

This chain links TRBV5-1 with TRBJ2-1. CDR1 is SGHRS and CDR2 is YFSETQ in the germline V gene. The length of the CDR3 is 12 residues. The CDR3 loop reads CASSLPLGEQFF. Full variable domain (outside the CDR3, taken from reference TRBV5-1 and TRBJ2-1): KAGVTQTPRYLIKTRGQQVTLSCSPISGHRSVSWYQQTPGQGLQFLFEYFSETQRNKGNFPGRFSGRQFSNSRSEMNVSTLELGDSALYLCASSLPLGEQFFGPGTRLTVL.

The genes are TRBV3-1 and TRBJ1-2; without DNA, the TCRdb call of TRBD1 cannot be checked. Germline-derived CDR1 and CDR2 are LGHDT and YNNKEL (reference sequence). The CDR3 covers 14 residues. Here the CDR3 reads CASSPRLGADGYTF. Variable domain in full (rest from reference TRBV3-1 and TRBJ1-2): DTAVSQTPKYLVTQMGNDKSIKCEQNLGHDTMYWYKQDSKKFLKIMFSYNNKELIINETVPNRFSPKSPDKAHLNLHINSLELGDSAVYFCASSPRLGADGYTFGSGTRLTVV.

The CDR3 region is CSSTRTSLPDTQYF. This chain connects TRBV20-1 to TRBJ2-3; TCRdb designates TRBD2, a call that cannot be tested without DNA. This CDR3 has 14 residues. Germline loops: CDR1 DFQATT, CDR2 SNEGSKA (reference sequence).

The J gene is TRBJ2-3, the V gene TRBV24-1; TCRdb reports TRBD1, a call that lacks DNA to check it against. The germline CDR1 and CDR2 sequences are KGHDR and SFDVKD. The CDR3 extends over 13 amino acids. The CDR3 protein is CATMGGSTDTQYF.

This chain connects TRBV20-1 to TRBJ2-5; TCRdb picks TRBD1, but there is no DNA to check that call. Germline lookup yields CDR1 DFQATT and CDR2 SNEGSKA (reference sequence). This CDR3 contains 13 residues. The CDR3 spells CSAPVEFQETQYF.

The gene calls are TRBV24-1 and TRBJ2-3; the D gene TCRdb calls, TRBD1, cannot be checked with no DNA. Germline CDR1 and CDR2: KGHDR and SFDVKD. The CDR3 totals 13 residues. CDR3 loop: CATSALEQGRKYF.

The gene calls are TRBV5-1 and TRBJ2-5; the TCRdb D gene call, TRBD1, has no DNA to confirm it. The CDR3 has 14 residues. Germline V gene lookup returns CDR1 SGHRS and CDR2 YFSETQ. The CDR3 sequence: CASSTGTVRGTQYF. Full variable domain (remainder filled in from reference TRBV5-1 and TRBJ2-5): KAGVTQTPRYLIKTRGQQVTLSCSPISGHRSVSWYQQTPGQGLQFLFEYFSETQRNKGNFPGRFSGRQFSNSRSEMNVSTLELGDSALYLCASSTGTVRGTQYFGPGTRLLVL.